These 30 T cell receptor beta chains were sequenced from one sample in a study of regulatory T cells in long-lasting Graves disease. Libraries of TCR beta came from iRepertoire HTBI primers plus Arm-PCR of CDR3 regions. TCRdb processed the multiplex PCR reads anew with MiXCR; each CDR3 protein has one entry. Among 350,000 to 450,000 distinct CDR3 sequences, over 15% were seen once, and the ten largest hold roughly 30%. Documented time point: newly diagnosed GD, antithyroid drugs for less than 3 months. PBMCs provided the RNA from which the TCR library was made. The sample was also linked to a second study, of T cells in Graves' hyperthyroidism and ophthalmopathy.

This sample comprised peripheral blood mononuclear cells (PBMCs), obtained at new diagnosis, from a patient treated with antithyroid drugs. The source of these receptors is a man in his forties with Graves disease.

This clonotype has a handful of counts. CDR3 protein: CASSPSGWRLREQYF. The CDR3 nucleotides are TGTGCCAGCAGTCCATCGGGGTGGCGGCTACGGGAGCAGTACTTC. The genes are TRBV27 and TRBJ2-7; possibly TRBD2 for D (5 bases). V lost 5 bases and J lost 7, with 21 bases in between. This CDR3 has 15 amino acids. Germline CDR1 and CDR2: MNHEY and SMNVEV (reference sequence).

In this sample, this clonotype turned up many times. The rearrangement links TRBV7-2 to TRBJ2-5, with TRBD2 matching 14 bases. Unmatched junction bases numbered 5, after V lost 0 bases and J lost 5 bases. This CDR3 spans 17 amino acids. Germline-derived CDR1 and CDR2 are SGHTA and FQGNSA. The CDR3 region has the DNA TGTGCCAGCAGCTTAGCGACTAGCGGGGGGGTGGGGGAGACCCAGTACTTC. This encodes CASSLATSGGVGETQYF.

In its sample, this clonotype was seen many times. The V and J genes are TRBV12-3 or TRBV12-4 and TRBJ2-7; D gene unclear. This CDR3 has 14 amino acids. Trimming removed 4 bases from V and 0 bases from J, with 10 bases in between. CDR3 amino acids: CASSSHGDSYEQYF. The DNA of the CDR3 is TGTGCCAGCAGTTCGCATGGTGACTCCTACGAGCAGTACTTC.

This clonotype was found many times. An end of the junction differs from the germline gene, which may be a read error. This sequence joins TRBV28 and TRBJ1-1; no reliable D call. Germline CDR1 MDHEN, CDR2 SYDVKM. The CDR3 runs 12 residues. CDR3 sequence (DNA): TGTGTCAGCAGTCTCCCGTTCACTGAAGCTTTCTTT. The encoded protein is CVSSLPFTEAFF.

This clonotype came up many times. The chain combines TRBV11-2 with TRBJ1-1, with TRBD1 as a possible D gene (5 bases). Trimming shortened V by 0 bases and J by 8 bases, and 10 bases separated the two germline ends. The germline CDR1 and CDR2 sequences are SGHAT and FQNNGV. There are 13 residues in the CDR3. Here the CDR3 DNA reads TGTGCCAGCAGCTTAGATATTGAGGGGGAAGCTTTCTTT. This encodes CASSLDIEGEAFF.

This clonotype was observed at least ten times. The genes are TRBV7-3 and TRBJ2-3, with TRBD2 matching over 12 bases. Unmatched junction bases numbered 6, after V lost 4 bases and J lost 4 bases. The CDR3 contains 16 residues. Germline V gene lookup returns CDR1 SGHTA and CDR2 FQGTGA. As DNA, the CDR3 is TGTGCCAGCAGCTCCACTAGCGGGGGGTACTCAGATACGCAGTATTTT. It codes for CASSSTSGGYSDTQYF.

This clonotype was seen repeatedly, ten times or more. V usage is TRBV6-9 and J usage is TRBJ2-7; TRBD2 is a possible D gene (6 bases). Trimming removed 3 bases from V and 5 bases from J, with 14 bases in between. CDR3 size: 14 residues. Looked up from germline, CDR1 is MNHGY and CDR2 is SVAAGI. The CDR3, as DNA: TGTGCCAGCAGTTACCCCGGGACTCTTAACGAGCAGTACTTC. Its protein product is CASSYPGTLNEQYF.

The chain recombines TRBV4-1 with TRBJ2-2, with no clear D. Germline V lookup: CDR1 MGHRA, CDR2 YSYEKL. V lost 0 bases, J lost 4 bases, and 9 bases lay in between. This CDR3 is 15 amino acids long. The CDR3 DNA is TGCGCCAGCAGCCAAGAGGCACATCGCACCGGGGAGCTGTTTTTT. Translation: CASSQEAHRTGELFF.

To note about this clonotype: At one of its ends the junction is not consistent with the germline gene, which may arise from a read error. The chain joins TRBV7-7 to TRBJ2-5, with TRBD1 as a possible D gene (6 bases). The CDR3 length is 16 residues. Germline values: CDR1 SSHAT, CDR2 FNYEAQ (reference sequence). The CDR3 DNA follows: TGTGCTAGCAGCTTCCAGAAGGGGGTTGGGCCGGAGACCCAGTACTTC. It specifies CASSFQKGVGPETQYF.

This clonotype was seen at least ten times. V usage is TRBV10-3 and J usage is TRBJ1-5; maybe TRBD1 (6 bases). The germline gives CDR1 ENHRY, CDR2 SYGVKD. Trimming took 6 bases from V and 2 from J, leaving 11 bases between them. CDR3 length equals 14 residues. DNA for the CDR3: TGTGCCATCAGACGGGGGCCTGGCAATCAGCCCCAGCATTTT. It specifies CAIRRGPGNQPQHF.

This clonotype was picked up a small number of times. The chain joins TRBV12-3 or TRBV12-4 to TRBJ2-7, with 7 bases aligning to TRBD2. With V trimmed by 3 bases and J by 5 bases, 4 bases remained unmatched. There are 13 residues in the CDR3. The CDR3 DNA follows: TGTGCCAGCAGTTTGGGGGGGAGCCACGAGCAGTACTTC. Translating it yields CASSLGGSHEQYF.

In the case of this clonotype: The DNA is left out, because the CDR3 cannot be placed on it with certainty; the CDR3 is given as TCRdb lists it. The chain has TRBV28 and TRBJ2-1; TRBD1, the D gene given by the table, was not confirmed from the DNA. Per germline, CDR1 MDHEN and CDR2 SYDVKM. Including both end residues, the CDR3 is 22 amino acids long. The CDR3 protein is CAITPGQPPYEQYFGPGNEQFF.

As to this clonotype: A read error may explain this, as a much larger clone is one base away. The chain couples TRBV4-1 to TRBJ2-6, with TRBD1 identical over 7 bases. The CDR3 consists of 17 residues. Germline CDR1 reads MGHRA; CDR2 reads YSYEKL. For the CDR3, the DNA is TGCGCCAGCAGCCGACAGGGCCTTTTGCTTGGGGCCGACGTCCTGACTTTC. Protein sequence: CASSRQGLLLGADVLTF.

This clonotype was seen repeatedly, ten times or more. V is TRBV7-2 and J is TRBJ2-5; D is possibly TRBD1 or TRBD2 (5 bases each). The germline CDR1 and CDR2 sequences are SGHTA and FQGNSA. V lost 4 bases and J 6 bases, leaving 12 bases between the germline ends. The CDR3 consists of 13 residues. CDR3 protein: CASSSPGPQTQYF. Written as DNA, the CDR3 is TGTGCCAGCAGCTCGCCGGGACCCCAGACCCAGTACTTC.

This clonotype occurred many times. J is TRBJ2-3 and V is TRBV7-2; TRBD2 matches 10 bases. V gave up 5 bases and J gave up 10 bases; unmatched junction bases: 15. The CDR3 runs to 16 residues. Per the germline V gene, CDR1 is SGHTA and CDR2 is FQGNSA. The CDR3 loop reads CASSNGLAVIPVPQYF. CDR3 bases: TGTGCCAGCAGCAACGGACTAGCGGTGATCCCTGTGCCGCAGTATTTT.

This clonotype has at least ten counts. The chain uses TRBV6-1 and TRBJ2-7, with 10 bases matching TRBD1. Germline loops: CDR1 MNHNS, CDR2 SASEGT. J was trimmed by 7 bases and V by 8 bases; bases with no gene match: 5. This CDR3 is built from 12 residues. CDR3 amino acids: CASGTGEEEQYF. CDR3 bases: TGTGCCAGCGGGACAGGGGAGGAAGAGCAGTACTTC.

Ten or more counts support this clonotype. J is TRBJ1-6 and V is TRBV7-2; weak D call: TRBD1 (5 bases). Looked up from germline, CDR1 is SGHTA and CDR2 is FQGNSA. The ends were cut back, 4 bases at V and 7 bases at J, with 14 bases in the middle. CDR3 length: 15 amino acids. The CDR3 loop reads CASSSLGVMNSPLHF. DNA of the CDR3: TGTGCCAGCAGCTCTCTAGGGGTGATGAATTCACCCCTCCACTTT.

Regarding this clonotype: It may be a read error: a sequence one base away is much more abundant. The conserved phenylalanine or tryptophan is not found at the CDR3 terminus, so this likely reflects a read error. This chain joins TRBV6-1 and TRBJ2-3, with 7 bases lining up with TRBD2. This CDR3 is built from 14 residues. CDR1 MNHNS and CDR2 SASEGT come from the germline V gene. V dropped 7 bases and J dropped 7; count of bases not matched to a gene: 11. The CDR3 nucleotides are TGTGCCAGCACCCCAGCGGGGAAAGGGAATACGCAGTATCTT. It is translated as CASTPAGKGNTQYL.

The table lists this clonotype with many counts. At one end the junction does not follow the germline gene, possibly because of a read error. This sequence joins TRBV11-2 and TRBJ2-1; D call uncertain. CDR3 length equals 15 residues. Germline values: CDR1 SGHAT, CDR2 FQNNGV. The CDR3 nucleotides are TGTACCAGCAGCTGGCTGAAAATATCCTACAATGAGCAGTTCTTC. Encoded protein: CTSSWLKISYNEQFF.

V is TRBV6-1 and J is TRBJ2-5; D perhaps matches TRBD1 (5 bases). Trimming took off 7 bases at V and 3 bases at J, with 21 bases between the two ends. The V gene's germline CDR1 is MNHNS and CDR2 SASEGT. The CDR3 loop spans 16 amino acids. In DNA, the CDR3 is TGTGCCAGCAATAAAGGGCCAGGGTACGGCGAAGAGACCCAGTACTTC. Its translation: CASNKGPGYGEETQYF.

A remark on this clonotype: A much more abundant neighbour one base away suggests this may be a read error. The rearrangement uses TRBV30 and TRBJ2-7, with 12 positions matching TRBD1. The CDR3 is made up of 16 amino acids. Germline CDR1 is GTSNPN and CDR2 is SVGIG (reference sequence). In DNA, the CDR3 is TGTGCCTGGAGTGATCTACCGGGACAGGGGGCTTACGGGCAGTACTTC. Protein sequence: CAWSDLPGQGAYGQYF.

J is TRBJ2-3 and V is TRBV5-6; 7 bases fit TRBD1. The V gene's germline CDR1 is SGHDT and CDR2 YYEEEE. After removal of 0 bases from V and 0 bases from J, the junction contained 1 base not matched to a gene. The CDR3 has 15 amino acids. The DNA for the CDR3 is TGTGCCAGCAGCTTGGGGGGACAGAGCACAGATACGCAGTATTTT. It codes for CASSLGGQSTDTQYF.

This clonotype was recorded at least ten times. The rearrangement links TRBV12-3 or TRBV12-4 to TRBJ1-2; maybe TRBD1 (6 bases). There are 15 residues in the CDR3. Trimming left V 3 bases short and J 4 bases short, with 15 bases between. Here the CDR3 reads CASSFGRRGFYGYTF. CDR3 bases: TGTGCCAGCAGTTTCGGAAGGAGGGGGTTCTATGGCTACACCTTC.

This clonotype has at least ten counts. V and J are TRBV20-1 and TRBJ2-5; D remains unclear. The germline V gene has CDR1 DFQATT and CDR2 SNEGSKA (reference sequence). The CDR3 runs to 13 residues. Between the trimmed V and J ends, which lost 4 bases and 7 bases, there was a span of 16 bases. This CDR3 is CSANLPPLWTQYF. CDR3 bases: TGCAGTGCTAATCTCCCCCCTCTATGGACCCAGTACTTC.

At least ten counts were recorded for this clonotype. The V and J genes are TRBV6-1 and TRBJ2-7; TRBD2 agrees at 7 bases. There are 14 residues in the CDR3. Germline loops: CDR1 MNHNS, CDR2 SASEGT. With 8 bases clipped from V and 1 base from J, the junction kept 8 bases outside the gene matches. CDR3: CASQSGGGSYEQYF. The CDR3 DNA sequence: TGTGCCAGCCAGTCCGGCGGGGGTTCCTACGAGCAGTACTTC.

This clonotype was picked up many times. The V and J genes are TRBV27 and TRBJ2-3; 7 bases fit TRBD1. V gave up 4 bases and J gave up 3 bases; unmatched junction bases: 22. CDR1 and CDR2 (germline): MNHEY, SMNVEV (reference sequence). The length of the CDR3 is 20 residues. The CDR3 loop reads CASSSYKQGPRLIHTDTQYF. In DNA, the CDR3 is TGTGCCAGCAGTTCCTACAAACAGGGGCCAAGGCTCATTCATACAGATACGCAGTATTTT.

This clonotype has at least ten counts. The chain links TRBV7-2 to TRBJ2-5; tentatively, D is TRBD2 (6 bases). This CDR3 is 15 amino acids long. V shed 4 bases and J shed 1 base, with 13 bases lying between them. Looked up from germline, CDR1 is SGHTA and CDR2 is FQGNSA. Here the CDR3 reads CASSSQRTIQETQYF. For the CDR3, the DNA is TGTGCCAGCAGCTCCCAAAGGACTATCCAAGAGACCCAGTACTTC.

This clonotype was found many times. The rearrangement joins TRBV4-1 to TRBJ2-5; 8 bases are shared with TRBD2. Trimming cost V 4 bases and J 1 base; bases outside gene matches: 5. The CDR3 length is 15 residues. Germline V lookup: CDR1 MGHRA, CDR2 YSYEKL. CDR3 nucleotides: TGCGCCAGCAGCCGGGAGCGGGGGTTCCAAGAGACCCAGTACTTC. It yields the protein CASSRERGFQETQYF.

About this clonotype: It is likely a read error, because the conserved phenylalanine at the end of the CDR3 is missing. V gene TRBV12-3 or TRBV12-4 combines with J gene TRBJ2-3; 10 bases are a match to TRBD1. The CDR3 extends over 16 amino acids. Trimming removed 6 bases from V and 3 bases from J; junction bases left unmatched: 9. DNA of the CDR3: TGTGCCAGCAGCCAATCCGGGACAGGGGTGACAGATACGCAGTATCTT. Translated: CASSQSGTGVTDTQYL.

This clonotype was detected many times. The chain joins TRBV5-1 to TRBJ2-7; D unclear. This CDR3 spans 15 amino acids. CDR1 and CDR2 (germline): SGHRS, YFSETQ. V was pared by 4 bases and J by 1 base, with 15 bases between. The CDR3 sequence: CASSPEVGLSYEQYF. CDR3 sequence (DNA): TGCGCCAGCAGCCCGGAAGTCGGCCTTTCCTACGAGCAGTACTTC.